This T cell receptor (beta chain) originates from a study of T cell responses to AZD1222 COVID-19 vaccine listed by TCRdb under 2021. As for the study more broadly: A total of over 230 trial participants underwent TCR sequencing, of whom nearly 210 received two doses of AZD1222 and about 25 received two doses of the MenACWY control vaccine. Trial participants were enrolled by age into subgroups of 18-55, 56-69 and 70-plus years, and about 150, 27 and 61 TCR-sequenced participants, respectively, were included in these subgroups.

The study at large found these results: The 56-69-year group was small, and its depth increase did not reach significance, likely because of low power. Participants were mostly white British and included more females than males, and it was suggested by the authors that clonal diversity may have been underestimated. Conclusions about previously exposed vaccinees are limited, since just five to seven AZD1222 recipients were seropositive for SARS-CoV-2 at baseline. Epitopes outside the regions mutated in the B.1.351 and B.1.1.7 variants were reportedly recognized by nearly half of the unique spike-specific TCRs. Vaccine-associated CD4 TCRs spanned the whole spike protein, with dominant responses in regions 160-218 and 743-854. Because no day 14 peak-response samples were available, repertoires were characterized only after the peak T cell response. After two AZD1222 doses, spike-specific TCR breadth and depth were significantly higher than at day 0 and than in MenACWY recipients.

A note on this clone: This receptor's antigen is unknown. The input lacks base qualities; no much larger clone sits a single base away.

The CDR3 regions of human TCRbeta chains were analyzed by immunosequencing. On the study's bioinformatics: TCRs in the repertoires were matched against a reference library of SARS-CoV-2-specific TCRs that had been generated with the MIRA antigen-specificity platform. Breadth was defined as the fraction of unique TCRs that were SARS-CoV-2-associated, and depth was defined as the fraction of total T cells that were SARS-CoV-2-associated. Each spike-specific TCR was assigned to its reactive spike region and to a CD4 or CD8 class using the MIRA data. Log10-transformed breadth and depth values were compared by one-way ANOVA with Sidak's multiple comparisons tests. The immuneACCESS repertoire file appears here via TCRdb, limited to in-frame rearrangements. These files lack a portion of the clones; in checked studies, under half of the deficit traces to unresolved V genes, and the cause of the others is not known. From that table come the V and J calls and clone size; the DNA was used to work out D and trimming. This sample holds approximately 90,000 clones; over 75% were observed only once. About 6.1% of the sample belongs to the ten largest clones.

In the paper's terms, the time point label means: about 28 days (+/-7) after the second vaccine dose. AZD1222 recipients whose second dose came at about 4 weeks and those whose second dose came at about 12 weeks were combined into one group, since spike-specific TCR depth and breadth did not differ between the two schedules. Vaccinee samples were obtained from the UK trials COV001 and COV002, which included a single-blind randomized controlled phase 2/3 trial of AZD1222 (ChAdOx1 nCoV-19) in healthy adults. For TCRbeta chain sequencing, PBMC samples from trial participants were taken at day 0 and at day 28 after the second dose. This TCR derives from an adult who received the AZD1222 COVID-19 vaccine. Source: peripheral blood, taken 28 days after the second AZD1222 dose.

The DNA is as follows: TGTGCCAGCAGCCAGGGAGGCGAGCAGTACTTC. The resulting protein is CASSQGGEQYF. The chain is made from TRBV12-3 or TRBV12-4 and TRBJ2-7; a weak D assignment points to TRBD2 (6 bases agree). The CDR3 has 11 amino acids, counting the end cysteine and phenylalanine. The kept DNA is CDR3 alone, 33 bases in frame from the first base. V is shortened by 6 bases, J by 6 bases, and the region joining them spans 9 bases.